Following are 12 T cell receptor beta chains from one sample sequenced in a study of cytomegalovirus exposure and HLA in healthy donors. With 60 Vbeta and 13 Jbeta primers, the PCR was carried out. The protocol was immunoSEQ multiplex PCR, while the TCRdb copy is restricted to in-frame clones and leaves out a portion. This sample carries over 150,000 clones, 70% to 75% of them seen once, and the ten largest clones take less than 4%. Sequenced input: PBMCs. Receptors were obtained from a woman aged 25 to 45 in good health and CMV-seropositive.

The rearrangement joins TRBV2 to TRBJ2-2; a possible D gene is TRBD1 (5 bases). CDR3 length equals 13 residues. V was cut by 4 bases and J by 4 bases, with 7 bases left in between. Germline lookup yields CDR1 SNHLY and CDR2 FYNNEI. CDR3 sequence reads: CASSVQGTGELFF. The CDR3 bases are TGTGCCAGCAGTGTGCAGGGCACCGGGGAGCTGTTTTTT.

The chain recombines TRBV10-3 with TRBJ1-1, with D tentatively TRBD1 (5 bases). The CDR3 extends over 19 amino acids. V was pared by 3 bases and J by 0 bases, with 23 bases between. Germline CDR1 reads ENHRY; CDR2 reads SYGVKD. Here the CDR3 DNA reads TGTGCCATCAGTGATCCCCTGATCGGGGGAATAGGGATGAACACTGAAGCTTTCTTT. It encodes CAISDPLIGGIGMNTEAFF.

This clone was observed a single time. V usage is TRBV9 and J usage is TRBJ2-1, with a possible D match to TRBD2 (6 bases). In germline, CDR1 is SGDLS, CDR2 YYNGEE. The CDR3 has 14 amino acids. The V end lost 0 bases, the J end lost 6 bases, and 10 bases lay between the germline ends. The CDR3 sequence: CASSVASAGNEQFF. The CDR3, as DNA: TGTGCCAGCAGCGTAGCTAGCGCGGGCAATGAGCAGTTCTTC.

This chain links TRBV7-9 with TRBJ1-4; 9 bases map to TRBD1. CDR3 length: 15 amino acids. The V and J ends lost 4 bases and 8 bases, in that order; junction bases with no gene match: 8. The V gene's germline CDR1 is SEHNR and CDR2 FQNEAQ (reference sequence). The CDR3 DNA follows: TGTGCCAGCAGCTCGCAGACAGGGGGACGAGAAAAACTGTTTTTT. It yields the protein CASSSQTGGREKLFF.

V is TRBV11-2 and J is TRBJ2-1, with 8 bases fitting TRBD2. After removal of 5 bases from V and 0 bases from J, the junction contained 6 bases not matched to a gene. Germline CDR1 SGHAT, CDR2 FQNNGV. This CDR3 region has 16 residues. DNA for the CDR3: TGTGCCAGCAGCCTTATAGCGGGGAGCTCCTACAATGAGCAGTTCTTC. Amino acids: CASSLIAGSSYNEQFF.

This chain's CDR3 is CASRGAGLETQYF. CDR3 bases: TGTGCCAGTAGGGGAGCTGGTTTGGAGACCCAGTACTTC. This chain connects TRBV19 to TRBJ2-5; possible D gene TRBD2, 5 bases. CDR1 is LNHDA, CDR2 SQIVND, per germline (reference sequence). The CDR3 consists of 13 residues. V was clipped by 6 bases and J by 5 bases, with 13 bases between them.

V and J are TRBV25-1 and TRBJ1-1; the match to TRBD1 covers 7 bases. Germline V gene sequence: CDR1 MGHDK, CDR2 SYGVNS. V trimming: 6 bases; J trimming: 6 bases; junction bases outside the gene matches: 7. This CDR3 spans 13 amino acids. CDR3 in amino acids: CASRETGSPEAFF. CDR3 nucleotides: TGTGCCAGCAGAGAGACAGGGAGCCCTGAAGCTTTCTTT.

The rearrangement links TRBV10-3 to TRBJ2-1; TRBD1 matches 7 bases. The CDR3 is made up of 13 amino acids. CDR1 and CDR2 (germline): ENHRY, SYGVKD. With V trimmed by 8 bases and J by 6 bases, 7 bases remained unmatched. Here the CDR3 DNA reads TGTGCCATCGGTGTGGACAGGAGCAATGAGCAGTTCTTC. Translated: CAIGVDRSNEQFF.

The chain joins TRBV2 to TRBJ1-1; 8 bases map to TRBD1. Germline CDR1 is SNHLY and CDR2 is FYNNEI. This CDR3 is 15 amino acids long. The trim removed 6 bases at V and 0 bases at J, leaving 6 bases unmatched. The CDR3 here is CASSRRTGMNTEAFF. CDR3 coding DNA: TGTGCCAGCAGCAGAAGGACAGGGATGAACACTGAAGCTTTCTTT.

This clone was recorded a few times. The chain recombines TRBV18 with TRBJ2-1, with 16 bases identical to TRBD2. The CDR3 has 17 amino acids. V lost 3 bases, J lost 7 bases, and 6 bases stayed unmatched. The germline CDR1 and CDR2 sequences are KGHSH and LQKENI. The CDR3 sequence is CASSPGTSGRAVNEQFF. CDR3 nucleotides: TGTGCCAGCTCACCCGGGACTAGCGGGAGGGCGGTGAATGAGCAGTTCTTC.

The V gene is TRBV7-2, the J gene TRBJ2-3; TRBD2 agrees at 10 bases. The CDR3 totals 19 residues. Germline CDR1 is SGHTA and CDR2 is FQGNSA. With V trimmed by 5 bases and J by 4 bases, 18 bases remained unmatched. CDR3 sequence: CASSAYSSGSRIPPDTQYF. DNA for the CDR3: TGTGCCAGCAGCGCGTACTCTAGCGGGAGTCGAATTCCCCCAGATACGCAGTATTTT.

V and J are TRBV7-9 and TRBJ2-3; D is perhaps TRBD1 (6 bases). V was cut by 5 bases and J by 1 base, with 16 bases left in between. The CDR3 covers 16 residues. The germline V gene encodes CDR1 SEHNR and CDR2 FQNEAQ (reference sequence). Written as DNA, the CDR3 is TGTGCCAGCAGCGGCAGGGGACCGGGGCGCACAGATACGCAGTATTTT. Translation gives CASSGRGPGRTDTQYF.